The 20 T cell receptor beta chains listed next were all sequenced from one sample in a study of T-cell reconstitution after alpha-beta-depleted transplantation in children. Preparation of the TCRbeta library was carried out with unique molecular identifiers. TCRdb redid the calling of the PCR reads with MiXCR, one entry per CDR3 protein. Seen here are 60,000 to 70,000 distinct CDR3 sequences, over 4.5% observed once, and the top ten hold approximately 20%. This specimen consisted of PBMCs, mostly from graft donor cells, obtained 180 days after TCRalphabeta/CD19-depleted stem cell transplant. The receptor source for this set is a boy younger than two who had a stem cell transplant for acute myeloid leukemia, so the T cells may come from the graft donor.

This clonotype was observed many times. The genes are TRBV5-1 and TRBJ1-6; no firm D call. Looked up from germline, CDR1 is SGHRS and CDR2 is YFSETQ. The V gene lost 2 bases and the J gene lost 6 bases, with 9 bases spanning the gap. The CDR3 length is 14 residues. The CDR3: CASSFGRINSPLHF. DNA for the CDR3: TGCGCCAGCAGCTTCGGACGTATTAATTCACCCCTCCACTTT.

This clonotype was recorded many times. The genes are TRBV2 and TRBJ2-1; 8 bases align to TRBD2. The germline gives CDR1 SNHLY, CDR2 FYNNEI. Germline trimming cut 3 bases from V and 7 bases from J; bases unmatched to any gene: 11. The CDR3 totals 16 residues. The CDR3: CASSDPLGTRSNEQFF. The CDR3 DNA sequence: TGTGCCAGCAGTGACCCCTTGGGGACTAGAAGTAATGAGCAGTTCTTC.

This clonotype was counted many times. The chain employs TRBV20-1 and TRBJ2-7; D is perhaps TRBD1 (5 bases). The CDR3 extends over 16 amino acids. The V gene lost 1 base and the J gene lost 5 bases, with 21 bases spanning the gap. Germline loops: CDR1 DFQATT, CDR2 SNEGSKA (reference sequence). The CDR3 spells CSARGQKDKGTDEQYF. The CDR3 coding sequence is TGCAGTGCTAGAGGACAAAAGGACAAGGGAACTGACGAGCAGTACTTC.

This clonotype was counted ten times or more. The chain is built from TRBV6-2 or TRBV6-3 and TRBJ2-1, with no clear D. V lost 3 bases and J 5 bases, leaving 14 bases between the germline ends. CDR1 MNHEY and CDR2 SVGEGT come from the germline V gene. The CDR3 loop spans 15 amino acids. The CDR3 DNA sequence: TGTGCCAGCAGTTATCCCGGCTCGACAAACAATGAGCAGTTCTTC. It translates to CASSYPGSTNNEQFF.

This clonotype was seen repeatedly, ten times or more. V is TRBV12-3 or TRBV12-4 and J is TRBJ2-1, with TRBD2 matching 14 bases. V lost 6 bases to trimming and J lost 9 bases; unmatched junction nucleotides: 7. This CDR3 has 15 residues. The CDR3: CASRETSGGASEQFF. The CDR3 DNA reads as TGTGCCAGCAGGGAGACTAGCGGGGGGGCGAGTGAGCAGTTCTTC.

This clonotype showed up many times. The CDR3 is CASRSGYNEQFF. CDR3 bases: TGTGCCAGCCGTAGTGGGTACAATGAGCAGTTCTTC. The chain recombines TRBV28 with TRBJ2-1, with D unclear. The CDR3 extends over 12 amino acids. CDR1 and CDR2 (germline): MDHEN, SYDVKM. V dropped 8 bases and J dropped 4 bases, with 9 bases sitting between them. The entire variable domain, with the rest obtained from reference TRBV28 and TRBJ2-1, is as follows: DVKVTQSSRYLVKRTGEKVFLECVQDMDHENMFWYRQDPGLGLRLIYFSYDVKMKEKGDIPEGYSVSREKKERFSLILESASTNQTSMYLCASRSGYNEQFFGPGTRLTVL.

This clonotype occurred many times. The chain carries TRBV7-2 and TRBJ2-1; TRBD2 matches at 12 bases. V gave up 1 base and J gave up 3 bases; unmatched junction bases: 4. The germline gives CDR1 SGHTA, CDR2 FQGNSA. The CDR3 spans 17 residues. The CDR3, as DNA: TGTGCCAGCAGCTTAGTCGGACTAGCGGGGCTCTACAATGAGCAGTTCTTC. It codes for CASSLVGLAGLYNEQFF.

This clonotype was seen at least ten times. The rearrangement joins TRBV9 to TRBJ2-3, with D hard to call. The CDR3 is made up of 12 amino acids. Per germline, CDR1 SGDLS and CDR2 YYNGEE. V lost 5 bases and J lost 5, with 9 bases in between. The CDR3 here is CASSGAKDTQYF. The CDR3 region has the DNA TGTGCCAGCAGTGGAGCCAAAGATACGCAGTATTTT.

This clonotype was observed at least ten times. The V and J genes are TRBV20-1 and TRBJ1-1; 7 positions match TRBD1. With 7 bases clipped from V and 5 bases from J, the junction kept 4 bases outside the gene matches. This CDR3 is built from 11 residues. Germline values: CDR1 DFQATT, CDR2 SNEGSKA (reference sequence). The CDR3 DNA reads as TGCAGTGTACCAGGGGGGACTGAAGCTTTCTTT. This codes for CSVPGGTEAFF.

This clonotype has ten or more counts. This chain links TRBV28 with TRBJ2-2; the D is unclear. V lost 2 bases and J 8 bases, leaving 3 bases between the germline ends. The CDR3 has 11 amino acids. Per the germline V gene, CDR1 is MDHEN and CDR2 is SYDVKM. The CDR3 bases are TGTGCCAGCAGTTTACCGGGGGAGCTGTTTTTT. Amino acid sequence: CASSLPGELFF. Full variable domain (rest looked up from reference TRBV28 and TRBJ2-2): DVKVTQSSRYLVKRTGEKVFLECVQDMDHENMFWYRQDPGLGLRLIYFSYDVKMKEKGDIPEGYSVSREKKERFSLILESASTNQTSMYLCASSLPGELFFGEGSRLTVL.

This clonotype came up many times. The rearrangement links TRBV6-5 to TRBJ2-5; a weak D match, TRBD1 (5 bases). This CDR3 is 13 amino acids long. CDR1 and CDR2 from the germline V gene are MNHEY and SVGAGI. The V end lost 0 bases, the J end lost 8 bases, and 10 bases lay between the germline ends. The CDR3 DNA follows: TGTGCCAGCAGTTACTCGCTCGACAGTACCCAGTACTTC. Its translation is CASSYSLDSTQYF.

This clonotype was counted ten times or more. The rearrangement joins TRBV7-9 to TRBJ1-4, with 8 bases identical to TRBD1. V was pared by 5 bases and J by 6 bases, with 8 bases of the junction left unmatched. From germline, CDR1 is SEHNR and CDR2 FQNEAQ (reference sequence). The CDR3 consists of 15 residues. CDR3: CASSRTGGVDEKLFF. The CDR3 nucleotides are TGTGCCAGCAGCCGTACAGGGGGAGTCGATGAAAAACTGTTTTTT.

This clonotype was detected ten times or more. This chain links TRBV29-1 with TRBJ1-4, with D maybe TRBD1 (5 bases). The length of the CDR3 is 13 residues. Trimming left V 4 bases short and J 3 bases short, with 9 bases between. The germline gives CDR1 SQVTM, CDR2 ANQGSEA. The CDR3 DNA follows: TGCAGCGTTGTCGGGACTCCTAATGAAAAACTGTTTTTT. Translation: CSVVGTPNEKLFF.

At least ten counts were recorded for this clonotype. The chain employs TRBV9 and TRBJ2-7; TRBD2 matches at 8 bases. The CDR3 length is 15 residues. V shed 0 bases and J 3 bases; nucleotides not matched to a gene: 5. CDR1 is SGDLS and CDR2 is YYNGEE in the germline V gene. The DNA of the CDR3 is TGTGCCAGCAGCGTAGTAGCGGGATACCTCTACGAGCAGTACTTC. This sequence encodes CASSVVAGYLYEQYF.

This clonotype was recorded at least ten times. The V gene is TRBV28, the J gene TRBJ2-1; tentative D call: TRBD1 (6 bases). Germline V lookup: CDR1 MDHEN, CDR2 SYDVKM. There are 12 residues in the CDR3. Trimming removed 6 bases from V and 6 bases from J, with 9 bases in between. The CDR3 region is CASSYRVNEQFF. Written as DNA, the CDR3 is TGTGCCAGCAGCTACAGGGTCAATGAGCAGTTCTTC.

This clonotype was detected ten times or more. The chain combines TRBV30 with TRBJ1-5; D may be TRBD1 (5 bases). The V and J ends lost 0 bases and 3 bases respectively, with 6 bases between them. Germline-derived CDR1 and CDR2 are GTSNPN and SVGIG (reference sequence). The CDR3 is made up of 13 amino acids. This CDR3 is CAWSVQDNQPQHF. The CDR3 coding sequence is TGTGCCTGGAGTGTACAGGACAATCAGCCCCAGCATTTT.

This clonotype was detected once. A much larger clone differs from this one at a single base, so this may be a read error. V is TRBV20-1 and J is TRBJ2-3; D remains unclear. CDR3 length: 13 amino acids. Germline CDR1 is DFQATT and CDR2 is SNEGSKA (reference sequence). The CDR3 bases are TGCAGCCCCGCTATACACCCGAATCGTCCGCAGTATTTT. This translates into CSPAIHPNRPQYF.

This clonotype was observed at least ten times. The CDR3 nucleotides read TGCGCCAGCAGCACCAGGGAGGCCGGGGAGCTGTTTTTT. Translation gives CASSTREAGELFF. The chain combines TRBV5-1 with TRBJ2-2; D perhaps matches TRBD2 (6 bases). This CDR3 is 13 amino acids long. Germline loops: CDR1 SGHRS, CDR2 YFSETQ. V was clipped by 4 bases and J by 6 bases, with 10 bases between them.

This clonotype was found many times. This sequence joins TRBV5-5 and TRBJ2-6, with 12 bases identical to TRBD1. The CDR3 is 18 amino acids. V shed 2 bases, J shed 4 bases, and the junction held 7 bases outside the gene matches. The V gene's germline CDR1 is SGHKS and CDR2 YYEKEE (reference sequence). DNA of the CDR3: TGTGCCAGCAGCTTTTTGGGACAGGGGGCAAAAGGGGCCAACGTCCTGACTTTC. Translated: CASSFLGQGAKGANVLTF.

This clonotype was observed at least ten times. The chain is built from TRBV6-5 and TRBJ2-3, with TRBD2 identical over 10 bases. CDR3 length: 15 amino acids. The V and J ends lost 8 bases and 2 bases, in that order; junction bases with no gene match: 7. CDR1 is MNHEY and CDR2 is SVGAGI in the germline V gene. The CDR3 here is CASGLAGATTDTQYF. The CDR3 DNA is TGTGCCAGCGGCCTAGCGGGGGCCACCACAGATACGCAGTATTTT.